A single sample is the source of the 20 T cell receptor beta chains below, sequenced in a study of radiation and T cells in renal cell carcinoma (dated by TCRdb to about 2020). Receptor amplification or capture employed the immunoSEQ multiplex PCR assay. This immuneACCESS table, as held by TCRdb, lists in-frame sequences with V and J called but not all clones. Of the missing ones, under half trace to an unresolved V gene in checked studies; the others have no known cause. Across this sample there are 80,000 or so clones, with 80% to 90% seen only once. Approximately 6.2% of the sample is held by the ten biggest clonotypes. The time point label, read with the paper, signifies: blood 4 weeks post-SBRT, at nephrectomy. The treatment or condition label of this sample denotes: 15 Gy SBRT to primary tumor, nephrectomy 4 weeks later. Sequencing used blood, obtained from a patient whose treatment included radiotherapy and nephrectomy. All receptors come from a woman between 65 and 79 years old with renal cell carcinoma.

The chain carries TRBV7-3 and TRBJ1-6; tentatively, D is TRBD1 (5 bases). The germline V gene encodes CDR1 SGHTA and CDR2 FQGTGA. The CDR3 spans 15 residues. Trimming removed 4 bases from V and 5 bases from J, with 12 bases in between. In DNA, the CDR3 is TGTGCCAGCAGCTCCTTTGGGGGAAATAATTCACCCCTCCACTTT. Translation: CASSSFGGNNSPLHF.

The V gene is TRBV5-6, the J gene TRBJ1-1; weak D call: TRBD1 (5 bases). This CDR3 spans 16 amino acids. CDR1 SGHDT and CDR2 YYEEEE come from the germline V gene. Trimming cost V 4 bases and J 0 bases, with 16 bases left between them. CDR3 nucleotides: TGTGCCAGCAGCCCTTCCTCGACAGAAGTGAACACTGAAGCTTTCTTT. It is translated as CASSPSSTEVNTEAFF.

This chain connects TRBV9 to TRBJ2-7; D assignment may be TRBD1 or TRBD2 (6 bases each). V lost 4 bases and J lost 1, with 12 bases in between. The germline CDR1 and CDR2 sequences are SGDLS and YYNGEE. CDR3 length: 14 residues. CDR3 nucleotide sequence: TGTGCCAGCAGCCCCCAGGGGACTTCCTACGAGCAGTACTTC. Protein product: CASSPQGTSYEQYF.

The table lists this clone with a count of one. The chain employs TRBV5-1 and TRBJ2-3, with D unclear. V lost 0 bases and J lost 6, with 5 bases in between. CDR1 and CDR2 (germline): SGHRS, YFSETQ. The CDR3 covers 12 residues. The CDR3 sequence is CASSLVGDTQYF. The CDR3, as DNA: TGCGCCAGCAGCTTGGTAGGGGATACGCAGTATTTT.

The sample holds a few counts of this clone. The chain combines TRBV7-2 with TRBJ1-1, with a tentative D call TRBD1 (6 bases). This CDR3 has 15 residues. V was cut by 5 bases and J by 4 bases, with 17 bases left in between. Germline loops: CDR1 SGHTA, CDR2 FQGNSA. CDR3 residues: CASSLSEGGGTEAFF. In DNA form, the CDR3 reads TGTGCCAGCAGCCTCTCCGAGGGAGGGGGCACTGAAGCTTTCTTT.

The V call is TRBV2, the J call TRBJ2-1; D may be TRBD2 (6 bases). The CDR3 length is 13 residues. The V and J ends lost 8 bases and 7 bases respectively, with 15 bases between them. Germline V lookup: CDR1 SNHLY, CDR2 FYNNEI. The CDR3 loop is CASWNGGINEQFF. In DNA, the CDR3 is TGTGCCAGCTGGAACGGGGGTATAAATGAGCAGTTCTTC.

V and J are TRBV15 and TRBJ1-2; 10 bases are a match to TRBD1. Germline V gene sequence: CDR1 LNHNV, CDR2 YYDKDF (reference sequence). The trim removed 3 bases at V and 6 bases at J, leaving 7 bases unmatched. There are 15 residues in the CDR3. The CDR3 coding sequence is TGTGCCACCAGCAGTCTAGGACAGGGGGTTAATGGCTACACCTTC. Translation gives CATSSLGQGVNGYTF. Filled out from reference TRBV15 and TRBJ1-2, the complete variable domain reads DAMVIQNPRYQVTQFGKPVTLSCSQTLNHNVMYWYQQKSSQAPKLLFHYYDKDFNNEADTPDNFQSRRPNTSFCFLDIRSPGLGDTAMYLCATSSLGQGVNGYTFGSGTRLTVV.

The J gene is TRBJ1-1, the V gene TRBV5-8; TRBD1 matches 7 bases. This CDR3 is built from 15 residues. The V segment lost 6 bases and the J segment 0 bases; nucleotides outside the gene matches: 8. Germline CDR1 is SGHTS and CDR2 is YDEGEE. The CDR3 is CASNTGETMNTEAFF. The CDR3, as DNA: TGTGCCAGCAACACAGGGGAAACGATGAACACTGAAGCTTTCTTT.

The chain couples TRBV7-9 to TRBJ1-2; weak D call: TRBD1 (6 bases). Trimming cost V 5 bases and J 4 bases, with 11 bases left between them. CDR1 is SEHNR, CDR2 FQNEAQ, per germline (reference sequence). This CDR3 region has 13 residues. In DNA, the CDR3 is TGTGCCAGCAGCCCTGACAGGCTCTATGGCTACACCTTC. Its protein product is CASSPDRLYGYTF.

This clone has only a few counts. J is TRBJ1-1 and V is TRBV18; TRBD1 matches 7 bases. CDR1 KGHSH and CDR2 LQKENI come from the germline V gene. V lost 0 bases and J lost 3; bases outside the gene matches: 4. The length of the CDR3 is 15 residues. The CDR3, as DNA: TGTGCCAGCTCACCACCGGCAGGGGGTCACACTGAAGCTTTCTTT. Its protein product is CASSPPAGGHTEAFF.

The V and J genes are TRBV28 and TRBJ2-7; D is ambiguous. The CDR3 loop spans 11 amino acids. CDR1 and CDR2 from the germline V gene are MDHEN and SYDVKM. Trimming pared 2 bases from V and 2 bases from J, leaving 1 base between. This chain's CDR3 is CASSLTYEQYF. CDR3 DNA: TGTGCCAGCAGTTTAACCTACGAGCAGTACTTC.

This chain connects TRBV19 to TRBJ2-3; the D is unclear. Deletions cut 4 bases from V and 2 bases from J, with 13 bases between. In germline, CDR1 is LNHDA, CDR2 SQIVND (reference sequence). The CDR3 extends over 15 amino acids. CDR3 residues: CASSNREVYTDTQYF. DNA of the CDR3: TGTGCCAGTAGTAACCGAGAGGTGTACACAGATACGCAGTATTTT.

This chain uses TRBV5-1 with TRBJ2-2, with unresolved D. CDR3 size: 13 residues. V lost 2 bases to trimming and J lost 8 bases, with 10 bases between them. Germline V gene data show CDR1 as SGHRS and CDR2 as YFSETQ. The CDR3 DNA sequence: TGCGCCAGCAGCTTAAAGATACCGGGGGAGCTGTTTTTT. Its translation: CASSLKIPGELFF.

The V gene is TRBV11-2, the J gene TRBJ2-3; D is uncertain. Germline V gene lookup returns CDR1 SGHAT and CDR2 FQNNGV. The V gene lost 3 bases and the J gene lost 7 bases, with 11 bases spanning the gap. The CDR3 totals 13 residues. This CDR3 is CASSFLSENTQYF. The CDR3 DNA sequence: TGTGCCAGCAGCTTCCTGTCCGAGAATACGCAGTATTTT.

The V call is TRBV6-1, the J call TRBJ1-5; TRBD1 aligns across 7 bases. The germline V gene has CDR1 MNHNS and CDR2 SASEGT. The V gene end was trimmed by 6 bases and the J gene end by 7 bases; junction bases not matched to a gene: 12. CDR3 size: 15 residues. This CDR3 reads CASRKTGSGWQPQHF. The CDR3 region has the DNA TGTGCCAGCAGGAAGACAGGGTCTGGGTGGCAGCCCCAGCATTTT.

The chain recombines TRBV5-1 with TRBJ1-2; no reliable D call. The CDR3 extends over 14 amino acids. Germline V CDR1 and CDR2: SGHRS, YFSETQ. Trimming cost V 0 bases and J 4 bases, with 10 bases left between them. The CDR3 here is CASSLGQSRYGYTF. The CDR3, as DNA: TGCGCCAGCAGCTTGGGTCAGTCCCGCTATGGCTACACCTTC.

The CDR3 nucleotides are TGCAGCGTTGAAGCACCCCTGGAGGGGAGCTACGAGCAGTACTTC. It is translated as CSVEAPLEGSYEQYF. The rearrangement joins TRBV29-1 to TRBJ2-7, with a weak D call TRBD2 (6 bases). The CDR3 loop spans 15 amino acids. Trimming took off 1 base at V and 3 bases at J, with 16 bases between the two ends. Germline-derived CDR1 and CDR2 are SQVTM and ANQGSEA.

The chain combines TRBV7-9 with TRBJ2-3; D is undetermined. Trimming took off 1 base at V and 3 bases at J, with 5 bases between the two ends. This CDR3 is built from 13 residues. CDR1 SEHNR and CDR2 FQNEAQ come from the germline V gene (reference sequence). CDR3 region: CASSLDGTDTQYF. The CDR3 region has the DNA TGTGCCAGCAGCTTAGACGGTACAGATACGCAGTATTTT.

V is TRBV29-1 and J is TRBJ1-1, with D perhaps TRBD1 (5 bases). Trimming shortened V by 5 bases and J by 5 bases, and 15 bases separated the two germline ends. The germline CDR1 and CDR2 sequences are SQVTM and ANQGSEA. This CDR3 has 13 residues. The chain's CDR3 is CSVISGGITEAFF. In DNA form, the CDR3 reads TGCAGCGTTATCTCCGGGGGTATTACTGAAGCTTTCTTT.

The rearrangement uses TRBV28 and TRBJ2-7; D remains unclear. The V and J ends lost 6 bases and 3 bases respectively, with 15 bases between them. The CDR3 contains 14 residues. The germline V gene has CDR1 MDHEN and CDR2 SYDVKM. The CDR3 region has the DNA TGTGCCAGCAGATTTTCGGGCCAGAACTACGAGCAGTACTTC. This translates into CASRFSGQNYEQYF. The variable domain in full, completed from reference TRBV28 and TRBJ2-7, reads DVKVTQSSRYLVKRTGEKVFLECVQDMDHENMFWYRQDPGLGLRLIYFSYDVKMKEKGDIPEGYSVSREKKERFSLILESASTNQTSMYLCASRFSGQNYEQYFGPGTRLTVT.